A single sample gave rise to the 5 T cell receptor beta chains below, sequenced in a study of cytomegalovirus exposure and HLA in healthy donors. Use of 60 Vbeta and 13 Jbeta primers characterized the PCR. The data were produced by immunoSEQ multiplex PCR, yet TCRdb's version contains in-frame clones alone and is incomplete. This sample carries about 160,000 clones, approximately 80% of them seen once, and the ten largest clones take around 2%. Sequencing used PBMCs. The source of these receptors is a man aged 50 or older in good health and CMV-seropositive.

CDR3 protein: CASSLAGGQTQYF. In nucleotides, the CDR3 is TGTGCCAGCAGTTTGGCGGGGGGGCAGACCCAGTACTTC. V is TRBV2 and J is TRBJ2-5, with 9 bases that match TRBD2. Germline lookup yields CDR1 SNHLY and CDR2 FYNNEI. This CDR3 has 13 residues. V was pared by 5 bases and J by 6 bases, with 4 bases of the junction left unmatched.

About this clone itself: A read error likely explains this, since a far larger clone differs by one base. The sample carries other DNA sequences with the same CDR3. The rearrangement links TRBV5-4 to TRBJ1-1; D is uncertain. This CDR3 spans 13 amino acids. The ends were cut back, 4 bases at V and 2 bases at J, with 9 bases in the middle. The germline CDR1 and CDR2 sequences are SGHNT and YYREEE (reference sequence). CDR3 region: CASSPNRNTEAFF. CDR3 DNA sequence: TGTGCCAGCAGCCCGAACAGAAACACTGAAGCTTTCTTT.

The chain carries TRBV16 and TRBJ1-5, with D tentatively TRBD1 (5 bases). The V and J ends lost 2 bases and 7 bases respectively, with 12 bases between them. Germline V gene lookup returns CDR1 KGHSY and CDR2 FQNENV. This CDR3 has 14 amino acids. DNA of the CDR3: TGTGCCAGCAGCCAAGGTCAGCCAGGGCAGCCCCAGCATTTT. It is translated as CASSQGQPGQPQHF.

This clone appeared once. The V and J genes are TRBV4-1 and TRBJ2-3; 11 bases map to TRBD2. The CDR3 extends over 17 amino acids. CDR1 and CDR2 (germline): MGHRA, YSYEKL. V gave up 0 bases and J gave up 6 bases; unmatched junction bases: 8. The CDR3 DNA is TGCGCCAGCAGCCAAGAGGTTAGCGGGGGGGCAAGGGATACGCAGTATTTT. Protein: CASSQEVSGGARDTQYF.

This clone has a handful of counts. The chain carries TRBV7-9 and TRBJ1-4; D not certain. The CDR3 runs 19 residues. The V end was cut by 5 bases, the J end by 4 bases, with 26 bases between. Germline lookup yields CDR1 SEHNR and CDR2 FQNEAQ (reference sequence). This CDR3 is CASSRFNFNRGGGNEKLFF. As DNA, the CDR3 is TGTGCCAGCAGCCGATTTAATTTTAATCGGGGTGGAGGTAATGAAAAACTGTTTTTT.